This T cell receptor beta chain was recorded in a study of blood T cell repertoires in COVID-19. Study-wide background: PBMCs, B-cell-depleted T cells, or T cells provided the cDNA or gDNA that made up the material.

Measured with immunoSEQ multiplex PCR; TCRdb has only the in-frame clones, and not every one. The data hold some 160,000 clones, with 83% observed a single time. There are 14 residues in the CDR3. Trimming took 6 bases from V and 9 from J, leaving 20 bases between them. Germline lookup yields CDR1 MNHNY and CDR2 SVGAGI (reference sequence). This TCR was sampled from a woman aged 80 or older with acute or convalescent COVID-19. This sequence joins TRBV6-6 and TRBJ1-2; maybe TRBD1 (6 bases). Material: peripheral blood. The chain's CDR3 is CASSSAGGGQSYTF. The CDR3 nucleotides are TGTGCCAGCAGCTCAGCGGGGGGGGGCCAGAGCTACACCTTC.